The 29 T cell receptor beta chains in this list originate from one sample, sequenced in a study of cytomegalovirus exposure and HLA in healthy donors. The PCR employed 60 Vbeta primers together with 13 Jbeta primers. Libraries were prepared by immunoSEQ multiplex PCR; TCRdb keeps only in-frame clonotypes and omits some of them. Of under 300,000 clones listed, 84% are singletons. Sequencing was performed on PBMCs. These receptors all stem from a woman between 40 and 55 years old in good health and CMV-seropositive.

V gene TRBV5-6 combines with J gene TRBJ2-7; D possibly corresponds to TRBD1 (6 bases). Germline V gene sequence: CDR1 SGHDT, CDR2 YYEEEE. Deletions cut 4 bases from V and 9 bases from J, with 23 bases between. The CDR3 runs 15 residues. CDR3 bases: TGTGCCAGCAGCAGGCCCTCGATCCAGGGACATGGGCAGTACTTC. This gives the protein CASSRPSIQGHGQYF.

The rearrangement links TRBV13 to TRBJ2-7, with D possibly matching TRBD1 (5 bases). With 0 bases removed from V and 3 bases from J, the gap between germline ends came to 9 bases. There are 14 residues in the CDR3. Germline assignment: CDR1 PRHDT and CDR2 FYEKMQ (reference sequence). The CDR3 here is CASSLGQGYYEQYF. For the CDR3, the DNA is TGTGCCAGCAGCTTAGGCCAGGGCTACTACGAGCAGTACTTC.

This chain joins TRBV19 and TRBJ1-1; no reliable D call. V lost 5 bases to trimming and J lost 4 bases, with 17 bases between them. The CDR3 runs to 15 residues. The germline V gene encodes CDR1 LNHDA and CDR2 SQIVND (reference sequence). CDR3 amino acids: CASSSPNAGSTEAFF. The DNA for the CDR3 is TGTGCCAGTAGTTCCCCTAACGCAGGTAGCACTGAAGCTTTCTTT.

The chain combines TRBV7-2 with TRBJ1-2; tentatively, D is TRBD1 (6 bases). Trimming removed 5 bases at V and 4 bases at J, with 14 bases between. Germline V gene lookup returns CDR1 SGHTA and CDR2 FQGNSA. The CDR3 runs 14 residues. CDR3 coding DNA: TGTGCCAGCAGCCCTCTGGGGGCGGGCTATGGCTACACCTTC. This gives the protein CASSPLGAGYGYTF.

CDR3 amino acids: CAWSGGLYGYTF. Written as DNA, the CDR3 is TGTGCCTGGAGTGGGGGCCTCTATGGCTACACCTTC. The V and J genes are TRBV30 and TRBJ1-2, with D perhaps TRBD1 (5 bases). Germline V gives CDR1 GTSNPN, CDR2 SVGIG (reference sequence). Trimming removed 1 base at V and 4 bases at J, with 7 bases between. CDR3 length: 12 residues.

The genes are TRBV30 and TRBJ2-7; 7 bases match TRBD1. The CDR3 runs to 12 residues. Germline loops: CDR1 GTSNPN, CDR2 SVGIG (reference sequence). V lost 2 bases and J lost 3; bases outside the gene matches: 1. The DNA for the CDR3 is TGTGCCTGGAGTCCAGGGGGCTACGAGCAGTACTTC. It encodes CAWSPGGYEQYF.

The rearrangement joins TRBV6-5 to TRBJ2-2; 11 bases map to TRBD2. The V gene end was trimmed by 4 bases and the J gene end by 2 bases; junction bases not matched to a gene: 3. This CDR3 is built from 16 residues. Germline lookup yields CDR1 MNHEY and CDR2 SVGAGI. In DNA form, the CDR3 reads TGTGCCAGCAGTTTGGGACTAGCGGTTAACACCGGGGAGCTGTTTTTT. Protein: CASSLGLAVNTGELFF.

The CDR3 DNA follows: TGTGCCAGCAGCTCAGGGACTAGCGGGAGGGTAGCCAAAAACATTCAGTACTTC. Amino acid sequence: CASSSGTSGRVAKNIQYF. The chain recombines TRBV11-2 with TRBJ2-4; 16 bases are a match to TRBD2. Per germline, CDR1 SGHAT and CDR2 FQNNGV. V lost 4 bases, J lost 0 bases, and 3 bases stayed unmatched. CDR3 length equals 18 residues.

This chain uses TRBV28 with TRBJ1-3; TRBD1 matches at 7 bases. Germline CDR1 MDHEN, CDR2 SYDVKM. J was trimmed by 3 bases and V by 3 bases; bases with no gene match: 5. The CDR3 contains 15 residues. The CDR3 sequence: CASSLRQGSGNTIYF. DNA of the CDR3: TGTGCCAGCAGTTTGCGACAGGGTAGTGGAAACACCATATATTTT.

CDR3 sequence reads: CASSQTISTNKETQYF. In DNA, the CDR3 is TGTGCCAGCAGCCAGACAATTTCGACTAACAAAGAGACCCAGTACTTC. The J gene is TRBJ2-5, the V gene TRBV4-2; possibly TRBD2 for D (5 bases). The CDR3 is 16 residues long. The germline V gene encodes CDR1 LGHNA and CDR2 YNFKEQ. The V end was cut by 3 bases, the J end by 3 bases, with 17 bases between.

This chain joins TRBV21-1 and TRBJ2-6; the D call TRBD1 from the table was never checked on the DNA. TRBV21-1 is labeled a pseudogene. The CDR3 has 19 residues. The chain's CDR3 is CASSKKRGDRASGANVLTF. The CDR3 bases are TGTGCCAGCAGCAAAAAAAGAGGGGACAGGGCCTCTGGGGCCAACGTCCTGACTTTC.

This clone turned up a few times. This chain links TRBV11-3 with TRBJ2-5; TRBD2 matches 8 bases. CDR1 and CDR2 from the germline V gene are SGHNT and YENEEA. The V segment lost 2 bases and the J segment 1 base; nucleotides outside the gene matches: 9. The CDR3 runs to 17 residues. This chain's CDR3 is CASSLSGTRASQETQYF. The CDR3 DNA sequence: TGTGCCAGCAGCTTATCCGGGACTAGGGCGTCCCAAGAGACCCAGTACTTC.

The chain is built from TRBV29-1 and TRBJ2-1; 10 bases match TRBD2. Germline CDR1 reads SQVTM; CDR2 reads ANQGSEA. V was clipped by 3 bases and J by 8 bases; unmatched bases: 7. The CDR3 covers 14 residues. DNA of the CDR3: TGCAGCGTTGATACTAGCGGGAAATGGGATGAGCAGTTCTTC. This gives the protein CSVDTSGKWDEQFF.

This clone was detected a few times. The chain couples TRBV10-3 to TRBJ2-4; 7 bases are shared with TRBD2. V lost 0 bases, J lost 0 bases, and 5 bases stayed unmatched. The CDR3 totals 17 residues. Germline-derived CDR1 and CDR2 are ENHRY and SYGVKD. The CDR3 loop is CAISESWTSVAKNIQYF. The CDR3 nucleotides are TGTGCCATCAGTGAGTCGTGGACTAGTGTAGCCAAAAACATTCAGTACTTC.

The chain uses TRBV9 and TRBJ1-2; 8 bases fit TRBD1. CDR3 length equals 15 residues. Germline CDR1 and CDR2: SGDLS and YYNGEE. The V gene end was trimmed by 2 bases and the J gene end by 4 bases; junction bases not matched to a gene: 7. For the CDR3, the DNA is TGTGCCAGCAGCGTCGCACAGGGGGGCGTCTATGGCTACACCTTC. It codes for CASSVAQGGVYGYTF. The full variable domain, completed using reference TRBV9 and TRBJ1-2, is DSGVTQTPKHLITATGQRVTLRCSPRSGDLSVYWYQQSLDQGLQFLIQYYNGEERAKGNILERFSAQQFPDLHSELNLSSLELGDSALYFCASSVAQGGVYGYTFGSGTRLTVV.

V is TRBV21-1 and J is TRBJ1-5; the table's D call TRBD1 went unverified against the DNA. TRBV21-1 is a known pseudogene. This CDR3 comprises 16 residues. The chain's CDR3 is CASRTSGQGANQPQHF. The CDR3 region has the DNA TGTGCCAGCAGGACCTCGGGACAGGGGGCGAATCAGCCCCAGCATTTT.

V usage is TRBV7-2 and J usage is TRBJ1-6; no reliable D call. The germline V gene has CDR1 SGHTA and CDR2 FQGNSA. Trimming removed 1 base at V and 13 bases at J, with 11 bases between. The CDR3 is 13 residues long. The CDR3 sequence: CASSLEAGWPLHF. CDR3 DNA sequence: TGTGCCAGCAGCTTAGAGGCGGGTTGGCCCCTCCACTTT.

The CDR3 spells CASSFSAGGLRGNEQFF. The CDR3 region has the DNA TGTGCCAGCAGTTTCTCAGCGGGAGGGCTGAGGGGGAATGAGCAGTTCTTC. The chain couples TRBV27 to TRBJ2-1; 10 bases agree with TRBD2. The V gene end was trimmed by 3 bases and the J gene end by 7 bases; junction bases not matched to a gene: 12. The germline V gene has CDR1 MNHEY and CDR2 SMNVEV (reference sequence). The CDR3 covers 17 residues.

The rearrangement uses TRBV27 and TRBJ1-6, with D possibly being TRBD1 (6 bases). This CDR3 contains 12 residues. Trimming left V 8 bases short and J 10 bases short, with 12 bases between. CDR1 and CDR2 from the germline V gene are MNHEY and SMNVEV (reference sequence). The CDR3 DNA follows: TGTGCCAGCCCCCCAGGGGCCTCACCCCTCCACTTT. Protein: CASPPGASPLHF.

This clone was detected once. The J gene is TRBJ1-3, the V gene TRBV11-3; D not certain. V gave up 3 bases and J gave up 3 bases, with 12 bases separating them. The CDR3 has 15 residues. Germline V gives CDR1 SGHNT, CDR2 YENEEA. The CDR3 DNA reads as TGTGCCAGCAGCTTCGGAGGTTCGTTTGGAAACACCATATATTTT. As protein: CASSFGGSFGNTIYF.

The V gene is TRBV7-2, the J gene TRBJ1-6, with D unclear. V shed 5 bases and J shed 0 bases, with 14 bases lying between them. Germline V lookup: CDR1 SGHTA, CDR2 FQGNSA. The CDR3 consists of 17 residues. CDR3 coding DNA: TGTGCCAGCAGCCCCAATTGGGCCAGCTCCTATAATTCACCCCTCCACTTT. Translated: CASSPNWASSYNSPLHF.

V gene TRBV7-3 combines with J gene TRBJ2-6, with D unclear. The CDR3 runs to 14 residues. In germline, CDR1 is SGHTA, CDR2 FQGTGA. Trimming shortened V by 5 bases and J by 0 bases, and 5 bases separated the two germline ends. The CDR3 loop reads CASSPNSGANVLTF. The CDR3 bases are TGTGCCAGCAGCCCCAACTCTGGGGCCAACGTCCTGACTTTC.

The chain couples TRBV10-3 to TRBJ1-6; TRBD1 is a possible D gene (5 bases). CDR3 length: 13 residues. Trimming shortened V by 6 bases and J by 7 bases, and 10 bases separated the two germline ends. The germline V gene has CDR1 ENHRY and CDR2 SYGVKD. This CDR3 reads CAIRADSNSPLHF. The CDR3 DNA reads TGTGCCATCAGAGCAGACAGCAATTCACCCCTCCACTTT.

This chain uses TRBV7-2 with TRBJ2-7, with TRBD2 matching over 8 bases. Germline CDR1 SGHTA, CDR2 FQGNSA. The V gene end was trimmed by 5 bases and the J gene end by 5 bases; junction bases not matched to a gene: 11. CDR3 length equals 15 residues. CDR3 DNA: TGTGCCAGCAGCACTCGGGGGGGGGATCCTAACGAGCAGTACTTC. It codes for CASSTRGGDPNEQYF.

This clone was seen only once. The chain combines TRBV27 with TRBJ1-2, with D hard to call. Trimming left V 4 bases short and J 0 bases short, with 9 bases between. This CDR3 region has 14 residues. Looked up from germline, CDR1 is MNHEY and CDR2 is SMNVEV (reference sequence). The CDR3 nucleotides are TGTGCCAGCAGTTCTCACGGAGCTAACTATGGCTACACCTTC. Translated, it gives CASSSHGANYGYTF.

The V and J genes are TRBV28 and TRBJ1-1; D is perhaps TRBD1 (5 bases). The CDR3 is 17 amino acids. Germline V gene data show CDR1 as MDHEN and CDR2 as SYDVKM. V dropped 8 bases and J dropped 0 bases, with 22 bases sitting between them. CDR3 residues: CASGRRGLMKMNTEAFF. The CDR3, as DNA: TGTGCCAGCGGCAGGCGGGGCCTCATGAAGATGAACACTGAAGCTTTCTTT.

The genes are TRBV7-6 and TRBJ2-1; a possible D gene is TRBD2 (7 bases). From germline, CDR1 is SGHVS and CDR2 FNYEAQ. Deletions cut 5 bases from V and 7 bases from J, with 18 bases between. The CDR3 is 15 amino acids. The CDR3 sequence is CASSPPGGGLNEQFF. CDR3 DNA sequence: TGTGCCAGCAGCCCCCCTGGAGGGGGACTAAATGAGCAGTTCTTC.

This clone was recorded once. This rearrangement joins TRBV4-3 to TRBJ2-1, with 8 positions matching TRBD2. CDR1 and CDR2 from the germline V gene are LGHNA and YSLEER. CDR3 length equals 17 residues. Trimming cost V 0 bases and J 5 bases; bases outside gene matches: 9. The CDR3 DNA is TGCGCCAGCAGCCAAGATCGGCTAAGCGGGAGTCACAATGAGCAGTTCTTC. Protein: CASSQDRLSGSHNEQFF.

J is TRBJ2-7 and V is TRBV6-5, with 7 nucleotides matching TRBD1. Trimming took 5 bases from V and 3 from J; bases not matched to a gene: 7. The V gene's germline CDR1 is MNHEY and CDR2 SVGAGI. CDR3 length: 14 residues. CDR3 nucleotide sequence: TGTGCCAGCAGTCCCGTGGACAGGATCTACGAGCAGTACTTC. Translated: CASSPVDRIYEQYF.